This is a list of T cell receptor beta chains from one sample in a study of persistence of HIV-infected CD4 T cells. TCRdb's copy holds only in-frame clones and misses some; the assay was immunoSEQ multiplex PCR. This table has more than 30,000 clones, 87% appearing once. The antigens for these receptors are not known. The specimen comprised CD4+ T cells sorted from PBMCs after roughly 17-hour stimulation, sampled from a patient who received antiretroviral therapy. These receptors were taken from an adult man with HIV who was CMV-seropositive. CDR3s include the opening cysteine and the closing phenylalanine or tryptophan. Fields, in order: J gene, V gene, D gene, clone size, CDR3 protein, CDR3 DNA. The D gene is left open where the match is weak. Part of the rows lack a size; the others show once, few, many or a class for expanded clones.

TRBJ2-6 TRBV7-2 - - CASSLVRGSGANVLTF TGTGCCAGCAGCTTAGTCCGCGGATCTGGGGCCAACGTCCTGACTTTC
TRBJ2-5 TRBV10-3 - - CAISNAVETQYF TGTGCCATCAGTAATGCGGTGGAGACCCAGTACTTC
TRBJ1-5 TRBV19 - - CASSIQRGSNQPQHF TGTGCCAGTAGTATACAACGGGGTAGCAATCAGCCCCAGCATTTT
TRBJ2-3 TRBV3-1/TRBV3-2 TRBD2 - CASSQTPRLAGEADTQYF TGTGCCAGCAGCCAAACGCCGCGACTAGCGGGGGAGGCAGATACGCAGTATTTT
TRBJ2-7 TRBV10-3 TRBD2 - CAISGWVTSGETSRDEQYF TGTGCCATCAGTGGCTGGGTTACTAGCGGGGAGACCTCGAGGGACGAGCAGTACTTC
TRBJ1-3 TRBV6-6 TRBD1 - CASSRDYTGQGRNTIYF TGTGCCAGCAGTCGCGATTACACGGGACAGGGACGAAACACCATATATTTT
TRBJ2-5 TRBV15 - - CATSRDGGLETQYF TGTGCCACCAGCAGAGATGGGGGTTTGGAGACCCAGTACTTC
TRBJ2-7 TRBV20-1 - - CSASWAGPTFSEQYF TGCAGTGCTAGTTGGGCAGGACCTACATTCAGCGAGCAGTACTTC
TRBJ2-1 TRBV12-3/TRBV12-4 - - CATSPEGNEQFF TGTGCCACCTCGCCGGAAGGCAATGAGCAGTTCTTC
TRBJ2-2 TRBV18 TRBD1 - CASSPSTGRAGELFF TGTGCCAGCTCACCCTCGACAGGGCGCGCCGGGGAGCTGTTTTTT
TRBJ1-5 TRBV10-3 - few CASGGNQPQHF TGTGCCTCCGGGGGGAATCAGCCCCAGCATTTT
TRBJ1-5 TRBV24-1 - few CATSDPSSNQPQHF TGTGCCACCAGTGATCCCAGTAGCAATCAGCCCCAGCATTTT
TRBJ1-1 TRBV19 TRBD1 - CASAGTVTEAFF TGTGCCAGTGCCGGGACAGTCACTGAAGCTTTCTTT
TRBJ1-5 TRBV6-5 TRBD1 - CASTRYGTVNQPQHF TGTGCCAGCACCAGATACGGGACAGTCAATCAGCCCCAGCATTTT
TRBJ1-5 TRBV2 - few CASSLGNSNQPQHF TGTGCCAGCAGCTTGGGTAATAGCAATCAGCCCCAGCATTTT
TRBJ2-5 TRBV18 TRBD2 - CASSAGLAGGQETQYF TGTGCCAGCTCAGCCGGACTAGCGGGGGGGCAGGAGACCCAGTACTTC
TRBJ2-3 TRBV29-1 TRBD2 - CSVDPRTSGVTDTQYF TGCAGCGTTGATCCCCGGACTAGCGGCGTCACAGATACGCAGTATTTT
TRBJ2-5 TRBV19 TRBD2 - CASSRAGGQETQYF TGTGCCAGTAGTAGAGCGGGAGGCCAAGAGACCCAGTACTTC
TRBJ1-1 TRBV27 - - CASSQRQGNTEAFF TGTGCCAGCAGTCAACGTCAGGGAAACACTGAAGCTTTCTTT
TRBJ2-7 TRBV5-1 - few CASSLQGKGGSYEQYF TGCGCCAGCAGCTTGCAGGGGAAGGGCGGGTCCTACGAGCAGTACTTC